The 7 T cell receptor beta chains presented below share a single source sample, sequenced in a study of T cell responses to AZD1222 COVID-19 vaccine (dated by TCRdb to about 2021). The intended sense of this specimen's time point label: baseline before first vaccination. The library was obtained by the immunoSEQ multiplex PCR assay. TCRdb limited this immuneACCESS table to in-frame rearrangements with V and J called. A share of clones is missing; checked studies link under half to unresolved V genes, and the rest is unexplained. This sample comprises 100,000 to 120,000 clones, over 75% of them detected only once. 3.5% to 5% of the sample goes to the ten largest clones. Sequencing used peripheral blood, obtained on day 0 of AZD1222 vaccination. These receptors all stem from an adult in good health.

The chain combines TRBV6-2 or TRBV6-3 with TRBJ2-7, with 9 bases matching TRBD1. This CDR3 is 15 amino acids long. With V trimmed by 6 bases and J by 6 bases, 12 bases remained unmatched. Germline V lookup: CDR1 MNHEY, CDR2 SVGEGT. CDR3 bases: TGTGCCAGCAGCGAGGGCGGGACAGGGACGTCCGAGCAGTACTTC. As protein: CASSEGGTGTSEQYF.

The CDR3 DNA sequence: TGTGCCAGCAGCTTAGGGGGAGGTACAAATTCACCCCTCCACTTT. It translates to CASSLGGGTNSPLHF. J is TRBJ1-6 and V is TRBV7-3; D is possibly TRBD1 (5 bases). Trimming pared 2 bases from V and 7 bases from J, leaving 12 bases between. Germline CDR1 reads SGHTA; CDR2 reads FQGTGA. The CDR3 consists of 15 residues.

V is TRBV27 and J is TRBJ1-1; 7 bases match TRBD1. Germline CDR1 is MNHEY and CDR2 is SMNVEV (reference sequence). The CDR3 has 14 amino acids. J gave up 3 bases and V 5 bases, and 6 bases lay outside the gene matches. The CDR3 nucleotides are TGTGCCAGCAGTCCAGGGGGGGCGGACACTGAAGCTTTCTTT. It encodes CASSPGGADTEAFF.

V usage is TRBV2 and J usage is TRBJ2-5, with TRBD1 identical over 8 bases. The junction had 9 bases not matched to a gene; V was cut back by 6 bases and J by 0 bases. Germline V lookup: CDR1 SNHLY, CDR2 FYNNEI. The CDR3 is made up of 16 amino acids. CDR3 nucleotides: TGTGCCAGCAGCCTCCGGGACAGGCGGTACCAAGAGACCCAGTACTTC. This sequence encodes CASSLRDRRYQETQYF. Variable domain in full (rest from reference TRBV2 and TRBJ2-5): EPEVTQTPSHQVTQMGQEVILRCVPISNHLYFYWYRQILGQKVEFLVSFYNNEISEKSEIFDDQFSVERPDGSNFTLKIRSTKLEDSAMYFCASSLRDRRYQETQYFGPGTRLLVL.

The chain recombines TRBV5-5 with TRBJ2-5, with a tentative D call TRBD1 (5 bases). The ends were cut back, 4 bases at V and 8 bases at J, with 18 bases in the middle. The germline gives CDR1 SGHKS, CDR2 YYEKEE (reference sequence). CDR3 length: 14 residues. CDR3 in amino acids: CASSPDIQTRTQYF. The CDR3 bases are TGTGCCAGCAGCCCGGACATCCAGACGCGAACCCAGTACTTC.

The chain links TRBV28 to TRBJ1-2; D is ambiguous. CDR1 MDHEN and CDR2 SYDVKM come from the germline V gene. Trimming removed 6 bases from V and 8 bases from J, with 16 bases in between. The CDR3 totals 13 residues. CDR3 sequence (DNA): TGTGCCAGCAGGACCCTCCCAGGACGGGGCTACACCTTC. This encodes CASRTLPGRGYTF.

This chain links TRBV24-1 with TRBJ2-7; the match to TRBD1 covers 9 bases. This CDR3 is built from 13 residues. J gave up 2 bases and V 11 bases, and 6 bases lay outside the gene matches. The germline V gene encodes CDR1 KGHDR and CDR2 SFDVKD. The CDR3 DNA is TGTGCCATCAAGGACAGGGGAGCCTACGAGCAGTACTTC. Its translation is CAIKDRGAYEQYF.